Listed here are 10 T cell receptor beta chains from one sample, sequenced in a study of T-cell memory formation after mild COVID-19. TCRdb itself ran the 5' RACE reads through MiXCR, one entry per CDR3 protein. The sample consists of around 320,000 distinct CDR3 sequences, approximately 14% of them appearing once. The source material was PBMCs or a T cell subset sorted from them (not recorded which). Receptors were obtained from a young man who had mild COVID-19 (a few samples of this study predate the infection). Cell type and time point are not known.

This clonotype was counted only a few times. The chain is built from TRBV5-1 and TRBJ1-2; possible D gene TRBD1, 5 bases. Germline V gene data show CDR1 as SGHRS and CDR2 as YFSETQ. Trimming left V 4 bases short and J 5 bases short, with 15 bases between. This CDR3 is 14 amino acids long. Here the CDR3 DNA reads TGCGCCAGCAGCCCCCAGACAGATGTTTATGGCTACACCTTC. Translated: CASSPQTDVYGYTF.

This clonotype has more than one count but fewer than ten. The CDR3 loop is CASTHEGQDGNTIYF. In DNA form, the CDR3 reads TGTGCCAGCACCCATGAGGGCCAGGATGGAAACACCATATATTTT. The chain has TRBV12-3 or TRBV12-4 and TRBJ1-3; no reliable D call. Trimming cost V 7 bases and J 3 bases, with 16 bases left between them. The CDR3 spans 15 residues.

J is TRBJ2-7 and V is TRBV4-2; TRBD1 is a possible D gene (6 bases). Trimming removed 0 bases at V and 4 bases at J, with 16 bases between. CDR1 and CDR2 from the germline V gene are LGHNA and YNFKEQ. The CDR3 loop spans 16 amino acids. The CDR3 DNA reads TGTGCCAGCAGCCAAGAAGGGGCAGGGGCCACTTACGAGCAGTACTTC. This codes for CASSQEGAGATYEQYF.

This clonotype was found a few times. The gene calls are TRBV5-6 and TRBJ2-1; D is undetermined. This CDR3 contains 13 residues. Germline CDR1 SGHDT, CDR2 YYEEEE. Trimming left V 4 bases short and J 8 bases short, with 13 bases between. CDR3 sequence reads: CASSRPPRDEQFF. The DNA for the CDR3 is TGTGCCAGCAGCCGCCCCCCTAGGGATGAGCAGTTCTTC.

The chain carries TRBV29-1 and TRBJ2-2, with a tentative D call TRBD2 (6 bases). The CDR3 spans 12 residues. V lost 7 bases and J lost 5, with 11 bases in between. From germline, CDR1 is SQVTM and CDR2 ANQGSEA. The CDR3 here is CSAWGVTGELFF. The CDR3 DNA reads TGCAGCGCCTGGGGGGTTACCGGGGAGCTGTTTTTT.

This clonotype was counted a few times. This chain joins TRBV12-3 or TRBV12-4 and TRBJ1-2; D not certain. Trimming shortened V by 5 bases and J by 5 bases, and 12 bases separated the two germline ends. The CDR3 covers 13 residues. CDR3 DNA: TGTGCCAGCAGTGCCGGGAGGGAATATGGCTACACCTTC. This gives the protein CASSAGREYGYTF.

There are a few counts of this clonotype. This chain uses TRBV6-5 with TRBJ2-1, with 7 nucleotides matching TRBD2. The CDR3 extends over 15 amino acids. Germline V lookup: CDR1 MNHEY, CDR2 SVGAGI. Germline trimming cut 2 bases from V and 2 bases from J; bases unmatched to any gene: 3. The CDR3 DNA is TGTGCCAGCAGTTACGGGAGGGCCCCCTACAATGAGCAGTTCTTC. Amino acid sequence: CASSYGRAPYNEQFF.

This clonotype was counted a few times. Sequence at one end of the junction differs from germline and may be a read error. This rearrangement joins TRBV29-1 to TRBJ2-1, with 9 bases fitting TRBD1. CDR1 and CDR2 (germline): SQVTM, ANQGSEA. This CDR3 spans 13 amino acids. CDR3 coding DNA: TGCAGCGGCCTAACTACTGGGACAGGGTCCGTTTCCTTC. Amino acids: CSGLTTGTGSVSF.

The V call is TRBV18, the J call TRBJ2-3; possible D gene TRBD2, 6 bases. V lost 3 bases, J lost 6 bases, and 10 bases lay in between. The CDR3 covers 13 residues. CDR1 is KGHSH, CDR2 LQKENI, per germline. The DNA of the CDR3 is TGTGCCAGCTCACCGATCCTAGCGGATACGCAGTATTTT. It encodes CASSPILADTQYF. The full variable domain, rest sourced from reference TRBV18 and TRBJ2-3, is NAGVMQNPRHLVRRRGQEARLRCSPMKGHSHVYWYRQLPEEGLKFMVYLQKENIIDESGMPKERFSAEFPKEGPSILRIQQVVRGDSAAYFCASSPILADTQYFGPGTRLTVL.

This clonotype has more than one count but fewer than ten. This chain uses TRBV6-5 with TRBJ1-1, with TRBD1 as a possible D gene (5 bases). Deletions cut 6 bases from V and 6 bases from J, with 8 bases between. The germline gives CDR1 MNHEY, CDR2 SVGAGI. CDR3 length equals 11 residues. The CDR3 reads CASSRGSEAFF. CDR3 coding DNA: TGTGCCAGCAGCCGGGGGTCTGAAGCTTTCTTT.